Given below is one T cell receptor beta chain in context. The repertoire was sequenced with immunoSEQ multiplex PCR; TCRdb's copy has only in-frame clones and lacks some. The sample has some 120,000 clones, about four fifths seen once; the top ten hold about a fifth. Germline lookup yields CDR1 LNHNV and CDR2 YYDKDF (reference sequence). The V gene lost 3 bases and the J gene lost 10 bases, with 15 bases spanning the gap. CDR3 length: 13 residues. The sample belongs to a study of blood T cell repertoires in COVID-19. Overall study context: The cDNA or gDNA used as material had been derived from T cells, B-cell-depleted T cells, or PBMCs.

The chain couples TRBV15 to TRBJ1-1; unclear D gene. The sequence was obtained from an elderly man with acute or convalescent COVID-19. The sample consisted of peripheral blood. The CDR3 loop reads CATSSEVWLGAFF. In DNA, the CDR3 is TGTGCCACCAGCAGCGAGGTGTGGTTAGGAGCTTTCTTT. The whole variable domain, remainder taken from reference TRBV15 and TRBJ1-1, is DAMVIQNPRYQVTQFGKPVTLSCSQTLNHNVMYWYQQKSSQAPKLLFHYYDKDFNNEADTPDNFQSRRPNTSFCFLDIRSPGLGDTAMYLCATSSEVWLGAFFGQGTRLTVV.